These 14 T cell receptor beta chains were all obtained from the same sample, sequenced in a study of a mutant IDH1 vaccine in newly diagnosed glioma. These receptors are not linked to any known antigen. Some clones are missing from TCRdb's copy, which holds only in-frame ones; the method was immunoSEQ multiplex PCR. The sample has about 74,000 clones; about 87% are singletons. Time point denoted: week 35, safety follow-up. Doses of 300 ug of mutant IDH1 20-mer peptide were given with topical imiquimod. Specimen: PBMCs, collected from a glioma patient whose treatment included an IDH1 peptide vaccine. The receptor source for this set is a young man with glioma.

The chain employs TRBV28 and TRBJ2-1; the match to TRBD1 covers 7 bases. CDR1 is MDHEN, CDR2 SYDVKM, per germline. V lost 8 bases, J lost 10 bases, and 5 bases stayed unmatched. This CDR3 has 11 amino acids. The CDR3 coding sequence is TGTGCCAGCCAACAGGGGACAGAGCAGTTCTTC. This translates into CASQQGTEQFF.

The V gene is TRBV6-5, the J gene TRBJ1-1; D is possibly TRBD1 (6 bases). Trimming left V 0 bases short and J 1 base short, with 12 bases between. The CDR3 spans 16 residues. The germline CDR1 and CDR2 sequences are MNHEY and SVGAGI. The CDR3 sequence is CASSYSTGTPNTEAFF. As DNA, the CDR3 is TGTGCCAGCAGTTACTCCACCGGGACACCGAACACTGAAGCTTTCTTT.

The CDR3 is CASSAPREAGLSSGNTIYF. For the CDR3, the DNA is TGTGCCAGCAGTGCCCCCAGGGAGGCCGGGCTATCCTCTGGAAACACCATATATTTT. V and J are TRBV2 and TRBJ1-3; a weak D match, TRBD1 (5 bases). Trimming left V 4 bases short and J 0 bases short, with 22 bases between. This CDR3 has 19 amino acids. Germline CDR1 reads SNHLY; CDR2 reads FYNNEI.

CDR3 protein: CAISESQGVLDNEQFF. The CDR3 bases are TGTGCCATCAGTGAGTCCCAGGGGGTATTGGACAATGAGCAGTTCTTC. V is TRBV10-3 and J is TRBJ2-1; 7 bases are shared with TRBD1. Germline V CDR1 and CDR2: ENHRY, SYGVKD. Trimming cost V 0 bases and J 5 bases; bases outside gene matches: 7. This CDR3 contains 16 residues.

This chain joins TRBV18 and TRBJ1-1, with 7 bases that match TRBD1. After removal of 4 bases from V and 0 bases from J, the junction contained 5 bases not matched to a gene. Germline CDR1 is KGHSH and CDR2 is LQKENI. The CDR3 runs 15 residues. The chain's CDR3 is CASSLQGQLNTEAFF. The CDR3 region has the DNA TGTGCCAGCTCACTGCAGGGACAGCTGAACACTGAAGCTTTCTTT.

This sequence joins TRBV28 and TRBJ2-7; no clear D. Trimming pared 1 base from V and 5 bases from J, leaving 6 bases between. Germline CDR1 is MDHEN and CDR2 is SYDVKM. This CDR3 is built from 12 residues. This CDR3 is CASSLSRDEQYF. CDR3 sequence (DNA): TGTGCCAGCAGTTTATCCCGAGACGAGCAGTACTTC.

This chain connects TRBV27 to TRBJ2-6; possibly TRBD1 for D (6 bases). The CDR3 runs to 18 residues. The V end was cut by 0 bases, the J end by 0 bases, with 12 bases between. Germline CDR1 MNHEY, CDR2 SMNVEV (reference sequence). CDR3 protein: CASSLSGRGISGANVLTF. CDR3 bases: TGTGCCAGCAGTTTATCCGGCAGGGGAATCTCTGGGGCCAACGTCCTGACTTTC. Full variable domain (remainder filled in from reference TRBV27 and TRBJ2-6): EAQVTQNPRYLITVTGKKLTVTCSQNMNHEYMSWYRQDPGLGLRQIYYSMNVEVTDKGDVPEGYKVSRKEKRNFPLILESPSPNQTSLYFCASSLSGRGISGANVLTFGAGSRLTVL.

The gene calls are TRBV6-5 and TRBJ1-1, with a weak D call TRBD1 (6 bases). The CDR3 totals 14 residues. CDR1 MNHEY and CDR2 SVGAGI come from the germline V gene. V lost 5 bases and J 2 bases, leaving 12 bases between the germline ends. As DNA, the CDR3 is TGTGCCAGCAGTAGAACAGGGTATAACACTGAAGCTTTCTTT. Protein: CASSRTGYNTEAFF.

This clone has more than one count but fewer than ten. The chain uses TRBV2 and TRBJ2-7, with 7 bases that match TRBD1. V lost 7 bases and J lost 3; bases outside the gene matches: 3. Germline V gene data show CDR1 as SNHLY and CDR2 as FYNNEI. The CDR3 extends over 12 amino acids. Here the CDR3 reads CASTWDSYEQYF. DNA of the CDR3: TGTGCCAGCACCTGGGACAGCTACGAGCAGTACTTC.

The chain recombines TRBV9 with TRBJ2-5, with D possibly being TRBD2 (6 bases). Trimming took 1 base from V and 5 from J, leaving 15 bases between them. The CDR3 covers 15 residues. Germline V gives CDR1 SGDLS, CDR2 YYNGEE. In nucleotides, the CDR3 is TGTGCCAGCAGCGTAACCGGGGGTACCTTCGAGACCCAGTACTTC. Translation gives CASSVTGGTFETQYF.

The chain has TRBV27 and TRBJ2-7; D not certain. The ends were cut back, 2 bases at V and 4 bases at J, with 18 bases in the middle. The CDR3 spans 16 residues. Germline loops: CDR1 MNHEY, CDR2 SMNVEV (reference sequence). The CDR3 spells CASSLNLGPIAYEQYF. CDR3 sequence (DNA): TGTGCCAGCAGTTTAAATCTTGGGCCAATCGCATACGAGCAGTACTTC.

The chain is built from TRBV6-1 and TRBJ2-7; no clear D gene. V was clipped by 2 bases and J by 0 bases, with 14 bases between them. Germline assignment: CDR1 MNHNS and CDR2 SASEGT. The CDR3 contains 16 residues. DNA of the CDR3: TGTGCCAGCAGTGAAAATTGGGGTCGTATCTCCTACGAGCAGTACTTC. Protein: CASSENWGRISYEQYF.

The chain combines TRBV5-1 with TRBJ1-1, with D possibly TRBD1 on 5 matching bases. V was clipped by 1 base and J by 4 bases, with 8 bases between them. Germline loops: CDR1 SGHRS, CDR2 YFSETQ. This CDR3 is built from 13 residues. The CDR3 nucleotides are TGCGCCAGCAGCTTGAGACAGAGCACTGAAGCTTTCTTT. Its translation is CASSLRQSTEAFF.

The chain links TRBV9 to TRBJ2-7, with 10 bases aligning to TRBD1. Trimming at V came to 4 bases and at J to 5 bases, leaving 6 bases not matched to a gene. This CDR3 is built from 14 residues. The germline V gene has CDR1 SGDLS and CDR2 YYNGEE. CDR3 bases: TGTGCCAGCAGCAGACAGGGGGCGTGGAACGAGCAGTACTTC. Residues: CASSRQGAWNEQYF.